This is a list of T cell receptor beta chains from one sample in a study of neurological immune-mediated disorders. One entry per CDR3 protein results from TCRdb running MiXCR on the 5' RACE reads. The table lists more than 100,000 distinct CDR3 sequences, 10% to 11% of them singletons, with under 4% in the top ten. The specimen was PBMCs. These receptors were obtained from a female donor with HTLV-1-associated myelopathy (HAM/TSP). Both conserved end residues are part of each CDR3. The D gene is left open where the match is weak. Size is omitted from some rows. Given values are once, few, many or a class for expanded clones.

CDR3 length	V gene	D gene	J gene	clone size	CDR3 protein	CDR3 DNA
16	TRBV18	TRBD1	TRBJ1-1	NA	CASSTGQNKMNTEAFF	TGTGCCAGCTCCACGGGACAGAACAAAATGAACACTGAAGCTTTCTTT
16	TRBV7-7	TRBD2	TRBJ2-2	NA	CASSPISGGNTGELFF	TGTGCCAGCAGCCCCATTAGCGGGGGGAACACCGGGGAGCTGTTTTTT
15	TRBV6-2/TRBV6-3	NA	TRBJ2-7	many	CASNPGPKGSYEQYF	TGTGCCAGCAACCCGGGGCCTAAGGGTTCCTACGAGCAGTACTTC
15	TRBV5-1	NA	TRBJ2-5	many	CASSLPSGLRETQYF	TGCGCCAGCAGCTTGCCCTCGGGCCTCCGGGAGACCCAGTACTTC
16	TRBV6-2/TRBV6-3	NA	TRBJ1-4	many	CAVNEGEPTTNEKLFF	TGTGCCGTGAATGAAGGGGAACCCACAACTAATGAAAAACTGTTTTTT
13	TRBV20-1	NA	TRBJ2-7	many	CSAPDRRDHEQYF	TGCAGTGCTCCCGACCGCAGGGACCACGAGCAGTACTTC
16	TRBV3-1	NA	TRBJ1-4	NA	CASSQDESATNEKLFF	TGTGCCAGCAGCCAAGATGAGTCCGCAACTAATGAAAAACTGTTTTTT
14	TRBV7-2	NA	TRBJ2-7	many	CASSAGRSSYEQYF	TGTGCCAGCAGCGCGGGACGGAGCTCCTACGAGCAGTACTTC
17	TRBV6-2/TRBV6-3	TRBD2	TRBJ2-3	NA	CASSYSMRGGTQDTQYF	TGTGCCAGCAGTTACTCGATGCGGGGGGGGACTCAAGATACGCAGTATTTT
14	TRBV20-1	NA	TRBJ2-2	many	CSARALSGPGELFF	TGCAGTGCTAGAGCCCTCAGCGGGCCCGGGGAGCTGTTTTTT
16	TRBV5-1	NA	TRBJ2-6	many	CASSLVWGSGANVLTF	TGCGCCAGCAGCTTGGTGTGGGGCTCTGGGGCCAACGTCCTGACTTTC
14	TRBV18	NA	TRBJ1-1	many	CASSPGGMNTEAFF	TGTGCCAGCTCACCAGGGGGCATGAACACTGAAGCTTTCTTT
14	TRBV20-1	NA	TRBJ2-3	many	CSAPRQHNTDTQYF	TGCAGTGCTCCCCGACAACACAACACAGATACGCAGTATTTT
16	TRBV27	NA	TRBJ1-1	NA	CASSLRGRGTDTEAFF	TGTGCCAGCAGTTTACGTGGACGGGGCACCGACACTGAAGCTTTCTTT
14	TRBV9	NA	TRBJ1-1	few	CASSGIRGNTEAFF	TGTGCCAGCAGCGGGATCAGGGGGAACACTGAAGCTTTCTTT
16	TRBV24-1	NA	TRBJ2-3	many	CATSDKIGAYTDTQYF	TGTGCCACCAGTGACAAAATTGGGGCCTACACAGATACGCAGTATTTT
15	TRBV7-9	TRBD1	TRBJ2-2	NA	CASTPDRVNTGELFF	TGTGCCAGCACCCCAGACAGGGTGAACACCGGGGAGCTGTTTTTT
12	TRBV20-1	NA	TRBJ2-3	many	CSAWEGVLVQYF	TGCAGTGCTTGGGAGGGGGTCCTTGTGCAGTATTTT
16	TRBV10-2	NA	TRBJ1-5	NA	CASSVKTAYSNQPQHF	TGCGCCAGCAGTGTAAAGACAGCGTATAGCAATCAGCCCCAGCATTTT
15	TRBV11-2	NA	TRBJ2-3	many	CASSRDRTSTDTQYF	TGTGCCAGCAGCCGCGACAGAACTAGCACAGATACGCAGTATTTT